This T cell receptor (beta chain) came from a study of T cell responses to AZD1222 COVID-19 vaccine. The CDR3 is 15 amino acids. V gave up 6 bases and J gave up 6 bases; unmatched junction bases: 12. Germline values: CDR1 SGHRS, CDR2 YFSETQ. Measured with immunoSEQ multiplex PCR; TCRdb has only the in-frame clones, and not every one. The sample carries 80,000 or so clones, roughly 87% recorded once. The clonotype comes from an adult in good health. This sample comprised peripheral blood, obtained on day 0 of AZD1222 vaccination. The V gene is TRBV5-1, the J gene TRBJ2-3, with TRBD2 identical over 8 bases. The DNA for the CDR3 is TGCGCCAGCATGGATGGCGGGAGGAAGGGGGATACGCAGTATTTT. Residues: CASMDGGRKGDTQYF.